A single sample is the source of the 10 T cell receptor beta chains below, sequenced in a study of blood T cell repertoires in COVID-19. Produced via immunoSEQ multiplex PCR; TCRdb's table is partial and in-frame only. The sample carries some 140,000 clones, more than 75% recorded once. Material: peripheral blood. The receptors shown here come from a man in his fifties with active COVID-19.

This chain uses TRBV7-9 with TRBJ1-3; D remains unclear. V lost 6 bases to trimming and J lost 0 bases, with 6 bases between them. This CDR3 is built from 13 residues. Germline values: CDR1 SEHNR, CDR2 FQNEAQ (reference sequence). CDR3 loop: CASSSFSGNTIYF. As DNA, the CDR3 is TGTGCCAGCAGTTCATTCTCTGGAAACACCATATATTTT.

The chain employs TRBV10-1 and TRBJ2-1; 14 bases are shared with TRBD2. After removal of 10 bases from V and 7 bases from J, the junction contained 18 bases not matched to a gene. Looked up from germline, CDR1 is WNHNN and CDR2 is SYGVQD (reference sequence). This CDR3 is built from 18 residues. The CDR3 bases are TGCGCCATCCTTCAACCGACTAGCGGGGGGGCTGCGTATAATGAGCAGTTCTTC. Its translation: CAILQPTSGGAAYNEQFF.

This chain's CDR3 is CASSLDTGGAYGYTF. CDR3 in DNA: TGTGCCAGCAGCTTAGACACAGGGGGCGCGTATGGCTACACCTTC. This chain joins TRBV11-1 and TRBJ1-2, with TRBD1 identical over 9 bases. This CDR3 contains 15 residues. V lost 1 base to trimming and J lost 5 bases; unmatched junction nucleotides: 5. Germline CDR1 reads SGHAT; CDR2 reads FQDESV (reference sequence).

The CDR3 bases are TGTGCCAGCAGTGAAGCTGGCGGGAATCAGCCCCAGCATTTT. Translation: CASSEAGGNQPQHF. The rearrangement links TRBV2 to TRBJ1-5; D call uncertain. Trimming stripped 0 bases from V and 4 bases from J, with 7 bases between. This CDR3 comprises 14 residues. The germline CDR1 and CDR2 sequences are SNHLY and FYNNEI. Drawing the rest from reference TRBV2 and TRBJ1-5, the complete variable domain is EPEVTQTPSHQVTQMGQEVILRCVPISNHLYFYWYRQILGQKVEFLVSFYNNEISEKSEIFDDQFSVERPDGSNFTLKIRSTKLEDSAMYFCASSEAGGNQPQHFGDGTRLSIL.

The V call is TRBV19, the J call TRBJ1-5, with D possibly being TRBD1 (6 bases). The V gene lost 3 bases and the J gene lost 4 bases, with 13 bases spanning the gap. The germline gives CDR1 LNHDA, CDR2 SQIVND (reference sequence). The CDR3 is made up of 15 amino acids. CDR3 protein: CASSIYQGRNQPQHF. The CDR3 bases are TGTGCCAGTAGTATTTACCAGGGGAGAAATCAGCCCCAGCATTTT.

This clone appeared a few times. The chain uses TRBV6-1 and TRBJ2-5; D is possibly TRBD2 (6 bases). The germline gives CDR1 MNHNS, CDR2 SASEGT. This CDR3 spans 14 amino acids. Trimming stripped 2 bases from V and 5 bases from J, with 12 bases between. CDR3 DNA: TGTGCCAGCAGTGAACTTGGTCTAGCGGAGACCCAGTACTTC. Its translation: CASSELGLAETQYF.

The chain links TRBV19 to TRBJ2-7, with D unresolved. CDR1 and CDR2 (germline): LNHDA, SQIVND (reference sequence). This CDR3 spans 14 amino acids. V lost 5 bases, J lost 0 bases, and 11 bases lay in between. CDR3 region: CASSVRLSSYEQYF. CDR3 sequence (DNA): TGTGCCAGTAGTGTCAGGCTGAGCTCCTACGAGCAGTACTTC.

The gene calls are TRBV20-1 and TRBJ2-3, with TRBD2 as a possible D gene (5 bases). CDR3 length equals 17 residues. V shed 3 bases and J shed 2 bases, with 21 bases lying between them. Germline V gives CDR1 DFQATT, CDR2 SNEGSKA (reference sequence). CDR3 protein: CSASRSRVLGVTDTQYF. Here the CDR3 DNA reads TGCAGTGCTAGTCGGTCAAGGGTACTCGGGGTCACAGATACGCAGTATTTT.

The chain uses TRBV6-6 and TRBJ1-2, with D perhaps TRBD1 (6 bases). Germline V gene sequence: CDR1 MNHNY, CDR2 SVGAGI (reference sequence). Trimming left V 6 bases short and J 2 bases short, with 13 bases between. This CDR3 spans 14 amino acids. Here the CDR3 DNA reads TGTGCCAGCAGCCTCGGCGGGGGCAACTATGGCTACACCTTC. Translated, it gives CASSLGGGNYGYTF.

The chain combines TRBV15 with TRBJ1-2; D remains unclear. Germline lookup yields CDR1 LNHNV and CDR2 YYDKDF (reference sequence). Trimming stripped 0 bases from V and 2 bases from J, with 7 bases between. The CDR3 runs to 14 residues. CDR3 region: CATSRETENYGYTF. Here the CDR3 DNA reads TGTGCCACCAGCAGAGAAACAGAGAACTATGGCTACACCTTC.